Here is one T cell receptor (beta chain) with its context. Vbeta (60) and Jbeta (13) primers were used in the PCR. Method: immunoSEQ multiplex PCR; TCRdb's copy keeps in-frame clones and lacks some. The sample records 100,000 to 150,000 clones, roughly 74% being singletons. The data are from a study of cytomegalovirus exposure and HLA in healthy donors. This CDR3 region has 16 residues. J gave up 2 bases and V 0 bases, and 1 base lay outside the gene matches. CDR1 is SGDLS and CDR2 is YYNGEE in the germline V gene. The V and J genes are TRBV9 and TRBJ2-5, with 13 bases that match TRBD2. The sequencing input was PBMCs. The receptor's source is a woman aged 45-65 years in good health and CMV-seropositive. The CDR3 coding sequence is TGTGCCAGCAGCGTAGAGGGACTAGCGGGACAAGAGACCCAGTACTTC. Amino acid sequence: CASSVEGLAGQETQYF.